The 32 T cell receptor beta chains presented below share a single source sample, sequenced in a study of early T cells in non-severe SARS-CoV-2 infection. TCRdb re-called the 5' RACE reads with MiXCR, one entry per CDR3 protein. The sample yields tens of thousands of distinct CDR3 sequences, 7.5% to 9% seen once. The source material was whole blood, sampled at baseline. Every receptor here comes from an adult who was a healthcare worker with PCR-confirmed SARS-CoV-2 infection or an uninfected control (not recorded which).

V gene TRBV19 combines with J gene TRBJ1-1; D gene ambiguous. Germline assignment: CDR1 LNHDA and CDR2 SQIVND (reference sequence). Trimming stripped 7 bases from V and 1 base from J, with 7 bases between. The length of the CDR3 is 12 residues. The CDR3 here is CASTIGNTEAFF. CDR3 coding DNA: TGTGCCAGTACCATAGGGAACACTGAAGCTTTCTTT.

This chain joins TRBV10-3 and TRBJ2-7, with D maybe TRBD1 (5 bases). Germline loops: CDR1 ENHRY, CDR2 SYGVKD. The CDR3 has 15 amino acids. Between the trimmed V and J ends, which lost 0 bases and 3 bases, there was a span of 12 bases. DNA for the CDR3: TGTGCCATCAGTGAGTCCTCCAGGGCTCTCTACGAGCAGTACTTC. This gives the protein CAISESSRALYEQYF.

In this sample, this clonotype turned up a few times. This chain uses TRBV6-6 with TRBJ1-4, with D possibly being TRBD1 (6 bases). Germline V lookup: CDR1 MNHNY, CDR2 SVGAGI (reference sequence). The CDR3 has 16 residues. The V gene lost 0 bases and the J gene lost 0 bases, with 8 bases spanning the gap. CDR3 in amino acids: CASSYSGGATNEKLFF. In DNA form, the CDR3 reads TGTGCCAGCAGTTACTCAGGGGGAGCAACTAATGAAAAACTGTTTTTT.

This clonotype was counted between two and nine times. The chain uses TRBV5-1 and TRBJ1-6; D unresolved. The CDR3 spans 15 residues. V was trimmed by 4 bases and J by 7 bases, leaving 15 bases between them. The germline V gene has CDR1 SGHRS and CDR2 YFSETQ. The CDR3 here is CASSPDGQSNSPLHF. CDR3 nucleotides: TGCGCCAGCAGCCCCGACGGTCAGTCGAATTCACCCCTCCACTTT.

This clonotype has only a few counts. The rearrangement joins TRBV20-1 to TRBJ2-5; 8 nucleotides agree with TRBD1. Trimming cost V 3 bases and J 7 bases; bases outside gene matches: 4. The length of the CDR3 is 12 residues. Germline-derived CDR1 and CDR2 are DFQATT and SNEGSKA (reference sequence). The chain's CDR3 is CSARGTGATQYF. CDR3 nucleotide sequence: TGCAGTGCTAGGGGGACAGGCGCGACCCAGTACTTC.

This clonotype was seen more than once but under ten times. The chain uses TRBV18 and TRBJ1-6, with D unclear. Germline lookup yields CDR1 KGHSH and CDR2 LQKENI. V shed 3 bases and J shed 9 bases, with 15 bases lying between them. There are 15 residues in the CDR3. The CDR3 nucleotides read TGTGCCAGCTCACCGGAGGGTTTCACCCTTTCACCCCTCCACTTT. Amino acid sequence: CASSPEGFTLSPLHF.

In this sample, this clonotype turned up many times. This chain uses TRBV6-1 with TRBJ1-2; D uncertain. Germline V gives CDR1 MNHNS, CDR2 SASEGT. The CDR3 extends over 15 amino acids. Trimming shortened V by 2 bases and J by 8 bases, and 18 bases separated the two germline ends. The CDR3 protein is CASSEQNNLPRGYTF. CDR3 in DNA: TGTGCCAGCAGTGAACAGAATAACCTCCCCCGGGGCTACACCTTC.

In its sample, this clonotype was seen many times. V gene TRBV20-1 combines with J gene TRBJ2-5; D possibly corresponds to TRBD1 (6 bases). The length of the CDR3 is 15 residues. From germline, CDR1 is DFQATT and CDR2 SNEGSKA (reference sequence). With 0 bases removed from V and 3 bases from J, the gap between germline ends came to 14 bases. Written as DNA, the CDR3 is TGCAGTGCTAGAGATCTAAGACAGGCCGAAGAGACCCAGTACTTC. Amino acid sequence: CSARDLRQAEETQYF.

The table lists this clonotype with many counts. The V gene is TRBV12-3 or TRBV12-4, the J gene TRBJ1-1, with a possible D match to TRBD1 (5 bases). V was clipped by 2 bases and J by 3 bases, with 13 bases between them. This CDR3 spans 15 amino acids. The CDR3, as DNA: TGTGCCAGCAGTTTAACGGGTCAGGGCTACACTGAAGCTTTCTTT. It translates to CASSLTGQGYTEAFF.

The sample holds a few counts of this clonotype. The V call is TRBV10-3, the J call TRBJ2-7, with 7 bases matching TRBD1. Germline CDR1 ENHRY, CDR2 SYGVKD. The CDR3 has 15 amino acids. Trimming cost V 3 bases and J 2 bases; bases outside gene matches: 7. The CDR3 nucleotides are TGTGCCATCAGTGACCCTCCCGGGACAGCCTACGAGCAGTACTTC. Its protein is CAISDPPGTAYEQYF.

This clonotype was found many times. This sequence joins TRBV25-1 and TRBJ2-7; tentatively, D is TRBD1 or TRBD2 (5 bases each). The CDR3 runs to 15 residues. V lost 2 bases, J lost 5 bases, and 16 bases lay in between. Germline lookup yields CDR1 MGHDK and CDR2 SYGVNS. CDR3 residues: CASSEGWYGTNEQYF. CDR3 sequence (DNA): TGTGCCAGCAGTGAAGGTTGGTACGGGACCAACGAGCAGTACTTC.

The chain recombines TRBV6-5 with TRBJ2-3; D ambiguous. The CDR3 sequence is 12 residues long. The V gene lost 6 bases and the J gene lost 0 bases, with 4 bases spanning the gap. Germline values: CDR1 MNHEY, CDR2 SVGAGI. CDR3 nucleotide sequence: TGTGCCAGCAGGCCTAGCACAGATACGCAGTATTTT. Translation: CASRPSTDTQYF.

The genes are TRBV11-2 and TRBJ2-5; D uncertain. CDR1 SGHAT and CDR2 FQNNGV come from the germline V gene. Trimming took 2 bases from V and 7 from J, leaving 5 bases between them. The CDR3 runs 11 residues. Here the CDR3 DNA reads TGTGCCAGCAGCTTATTGGGGACCCAGTACTTC. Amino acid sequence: CASSLLGTQYF.

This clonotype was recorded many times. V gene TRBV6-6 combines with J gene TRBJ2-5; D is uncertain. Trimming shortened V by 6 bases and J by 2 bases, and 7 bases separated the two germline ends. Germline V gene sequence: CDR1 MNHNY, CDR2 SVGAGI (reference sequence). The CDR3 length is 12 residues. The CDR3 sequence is CASSQNQETQYF. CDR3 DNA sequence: TGTGCCAGCAGCCAGAATCAAGAGACCCAGTACTTC.

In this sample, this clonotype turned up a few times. The CDR3 loop is CASSTLGTANTEAFF. The CDR3 bases are TGTGCCAGCAGCACCCTTGGGACAGCGAACACTGAAGCTTTCTTT. This sequence joins TRBV11-1 and TRBJ1-1; TRBD1 matches at 7 bases. CDR1 SGHAT and CDR2 FQDESV come from the germline V gene (reference sequence). This CDR3 region has 15 residues. V lost 5 bases to trimming and J lost 1 base; unmatched junction nucleotides: 7.

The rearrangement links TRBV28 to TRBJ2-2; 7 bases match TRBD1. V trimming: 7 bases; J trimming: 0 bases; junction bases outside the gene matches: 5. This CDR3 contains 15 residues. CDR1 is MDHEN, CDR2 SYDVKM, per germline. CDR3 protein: CASKPGQTNTGELFF. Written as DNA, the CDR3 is TGTGCCAGCAAACCGGGACAGACGAACACCGGGGAGCTGTTTTTT.

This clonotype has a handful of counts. CDR3 sequence reads: CASSLSRDALEETQYF. In DNA form, the CDR3 reads TGTGCCAGCAGCTTATCGAGGGACGCCCTAGAAGAGACCCAGTACTTC. The chain employs TRBV5-4 and TRBJ2-5, with D possibly being TRBD1 or TRBD2 (5 bases each). The CDR3 totals 16 residues. V was clipped by 2 bases and J by 3 bases, with 17 bases between them. CDR1 is SGHNT, CDR2 YYREEE, per germline (reference sequence).

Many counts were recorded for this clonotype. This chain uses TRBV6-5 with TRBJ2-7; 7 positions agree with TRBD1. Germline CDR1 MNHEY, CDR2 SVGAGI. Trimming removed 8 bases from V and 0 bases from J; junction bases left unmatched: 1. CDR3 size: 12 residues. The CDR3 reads CASGTDSYEQYF. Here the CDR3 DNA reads TGTGCCAGCGGGACAGACTCCTACGAGCAGTACTTC.

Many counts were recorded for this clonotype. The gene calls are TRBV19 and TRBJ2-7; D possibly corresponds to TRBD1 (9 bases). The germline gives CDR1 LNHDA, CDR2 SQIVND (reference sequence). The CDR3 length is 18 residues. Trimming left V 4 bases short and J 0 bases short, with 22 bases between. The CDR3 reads CASSKGTGSGGSSYEQYF. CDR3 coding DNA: TGTGCCAGTAGTAAAGGGACAGGGAGCGGGGGAAGCTCCTACGAGCAGTACTTC.

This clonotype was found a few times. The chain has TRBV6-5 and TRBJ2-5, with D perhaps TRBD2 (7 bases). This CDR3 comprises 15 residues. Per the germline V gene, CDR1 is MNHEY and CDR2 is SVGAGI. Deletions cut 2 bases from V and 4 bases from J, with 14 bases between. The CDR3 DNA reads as TGTGCCAGCAGTTACAACGGGGGGCCCCCAGAGACCCAGTACTTC. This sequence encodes CASSYNGGPPETQYF.

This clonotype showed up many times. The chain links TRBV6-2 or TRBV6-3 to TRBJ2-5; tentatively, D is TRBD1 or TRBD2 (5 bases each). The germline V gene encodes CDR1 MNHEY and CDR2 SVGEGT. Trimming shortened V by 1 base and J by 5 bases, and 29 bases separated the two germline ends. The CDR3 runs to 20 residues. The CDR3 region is CASSYLYPGLTGTEKETQYF. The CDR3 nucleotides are TGTGCCAGCAGTTACTTATACCCTGGGTTGACCGGGACGGAGAAGGAGACCCAGTACTTC.

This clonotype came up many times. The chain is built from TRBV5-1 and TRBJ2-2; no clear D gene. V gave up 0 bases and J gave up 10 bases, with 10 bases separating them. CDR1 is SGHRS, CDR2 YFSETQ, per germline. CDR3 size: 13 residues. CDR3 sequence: CASSLEGTEELFF. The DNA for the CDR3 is TGCGCCAGCAGCTTGGAAGGCACAGAGGAGCTGTTTTTT.

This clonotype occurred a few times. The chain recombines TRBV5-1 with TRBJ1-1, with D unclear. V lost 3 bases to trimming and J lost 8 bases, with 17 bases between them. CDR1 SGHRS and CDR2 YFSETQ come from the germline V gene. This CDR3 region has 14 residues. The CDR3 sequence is CASSSIGVEKEAFF. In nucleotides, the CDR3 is TGCGCCAGCAGCTCCATCGGGGTGGAGAAGGAAGCTTTCTTT.

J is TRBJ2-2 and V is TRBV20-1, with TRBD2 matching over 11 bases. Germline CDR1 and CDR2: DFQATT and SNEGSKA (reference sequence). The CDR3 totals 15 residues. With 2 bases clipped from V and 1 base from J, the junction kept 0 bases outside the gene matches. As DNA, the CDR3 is TGCAGTGCTAGACTAGCGGGAGGGAACACCGGGGAGCTGTTTTTT. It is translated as CSARLAGGNTGELFF.

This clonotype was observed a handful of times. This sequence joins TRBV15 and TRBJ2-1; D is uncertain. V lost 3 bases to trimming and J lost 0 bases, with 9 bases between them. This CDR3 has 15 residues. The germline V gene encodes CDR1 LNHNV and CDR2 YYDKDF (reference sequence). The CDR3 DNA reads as TGTGCCACCAGCAGGACTGGCAGCTCCTACAATGAGCAGTTCTTC. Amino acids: CATSRTGSSYNEQFF.

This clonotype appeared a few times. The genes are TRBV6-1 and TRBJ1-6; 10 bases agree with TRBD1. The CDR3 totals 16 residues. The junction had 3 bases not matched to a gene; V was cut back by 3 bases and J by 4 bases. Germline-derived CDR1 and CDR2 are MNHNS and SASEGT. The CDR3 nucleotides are TGTGCCAGCAGTGAGGGACAGGGGCGTTATAATTCACCCCTCCACTTT. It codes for CASSEGQGRYNSPLHF.

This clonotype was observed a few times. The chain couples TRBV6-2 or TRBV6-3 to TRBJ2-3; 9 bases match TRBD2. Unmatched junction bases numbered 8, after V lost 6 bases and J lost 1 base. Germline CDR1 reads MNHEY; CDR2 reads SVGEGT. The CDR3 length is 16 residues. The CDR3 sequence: CASSSRERGGTDTQYF. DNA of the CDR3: TGTGCCAGCAGCTCCAGAGAGCGGGGGGGCACAGATACGCAGTATTTT.

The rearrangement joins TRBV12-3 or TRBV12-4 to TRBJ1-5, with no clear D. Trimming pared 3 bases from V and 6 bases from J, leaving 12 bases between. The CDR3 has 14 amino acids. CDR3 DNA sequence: TGTGCCAGCAGTTTCGCATCCTCCCCTCAGCCCCAGCATTTT. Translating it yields CASSFASSPQPQHF.

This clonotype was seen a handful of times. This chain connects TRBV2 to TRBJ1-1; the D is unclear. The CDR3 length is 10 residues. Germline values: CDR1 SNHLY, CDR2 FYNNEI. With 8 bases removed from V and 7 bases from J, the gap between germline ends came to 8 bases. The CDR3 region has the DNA TGTGCCAGCGGCGAGGTTGAAGCTTTCTTT. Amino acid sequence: CASGEVEAFF.

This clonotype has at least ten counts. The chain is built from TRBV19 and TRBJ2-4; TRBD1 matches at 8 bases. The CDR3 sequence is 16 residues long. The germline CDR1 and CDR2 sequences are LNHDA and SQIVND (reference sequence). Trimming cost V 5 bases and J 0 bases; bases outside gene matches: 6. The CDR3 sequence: CASSPRQGIAKNIQYF. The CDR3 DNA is TGTGCCAGTAGTCCTCGACAGGGGATAGCCAAAAACATTCAGTACTTC.

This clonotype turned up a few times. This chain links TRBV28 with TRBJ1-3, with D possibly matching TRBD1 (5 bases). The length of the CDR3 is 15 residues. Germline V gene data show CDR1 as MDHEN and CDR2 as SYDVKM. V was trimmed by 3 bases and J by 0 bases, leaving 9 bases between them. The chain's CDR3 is CASSLGTASGNTIYF. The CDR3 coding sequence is TGTGCCAGCAGTTTGGGGACGGCCTCTGGAAACACCATATATTTT.

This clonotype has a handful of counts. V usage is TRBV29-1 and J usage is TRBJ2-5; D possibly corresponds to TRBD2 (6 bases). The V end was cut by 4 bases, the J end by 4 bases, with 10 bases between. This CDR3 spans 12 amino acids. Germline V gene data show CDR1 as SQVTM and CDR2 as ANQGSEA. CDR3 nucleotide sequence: TGCAGCGTTGTAGGAGGGTCAGAGACCCAGTACTTC. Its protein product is CSVVGGSETQYF.